These T cell receptor beta chains were read from a single sample in a study of Graves' ophthalmopathy and Graves' hyperthyroidism. Each CDR3 protein is one row after TCRdb ran MiXCR on the multiplex PCR reads. The table records hundreds of thousands of distinct CDR3 sequences, over 20% of them present only once. The material sequenced was peripheral blood. The receptors stem from a woman aged 18 to 35 with stable Graves' hyperthyroidism. Some clones in this sample may be carry-over from other donors' samples. Both conserved end residues are part of each CDR3. The order of the fields is V gene, clone size, J gene, CDR3 length, D gene, CDR3 protein, CDR3 DNA. The D gene is left open where the match is weak. A clone size is listed for some rows: how often the clone was seen (once, few, many), or a class if it is expanded.

TRBV6-2/TRBV6-3	few	TRBJ2-2	14	NA	CASSYLMGSGELFF	TGTGCCAGCAGTTACTTGATGGGGTCCGGGGAGCTGTTTTTT
TRBV28	few	TRBJ2-7	13	NA	CASSLIGSYEQYF	TGTGCCAGCAGTTTAATAGGCAGCTACGAGCAGTACTTC
TRBV12-5	many	TRBJ1-2	14	NA	CASGLHPTTGHYTF	TGTGCTAGTGGTTTGCATCCGACTACAGGGCACTACACCTTC
TRBV27	NA	TRBJ1-1	16	NA	CASSPQDIILNTEAFF	TGTGCCAGCAGTCCACAAGACATAATCCTGAACACTGAAGCTTTCTTT
TRBV28	NA	TRBJ2-7	15	NA	CASSLDPDRAYEQYF	TGTGCCAGCAGTTTAGACCCTGATAGGGCCTACGAGCAGTACTTC
TRBV7-2	many	TRBJ1-1	15	TRBD1	CASSAQGGLNTEAFF	TGTGCCAGCAGCGCCCAGGGGGGACTGAACACTGAAGCTTTCTTT
TRBV24-1	many	TRBJ1-5	22	NA	CATRTSVQRRLVGYNSNQPQHF	TGTGCCACCAGGACTAGCGTCCAACGTCGTCTGGTAGGTTACAATAGCAATCAGCCCCAGCATTTT
TRBV6-1	many	TRBJ1-1	15	NA	CASRTGSRGNTEAFF	TGTGCCAGCAGGACGGGAAGCAGGGGGAACACTGAAGCTTTCTTT
TRBV9	many	TRBJ1-1	14	NA	CASNEMGENTEAFF	TGTGCCAGCAATGAGATGGGAGAGAACACTGAAGCTTTCTTT
TRBV11-2	many	TRBJ2-7	14	NA	CASRTGIEYYEQYF	TGTGCCAGCAGGACGGGGATTGAATACTACGAGCAGTACTTC
TRBV29-1	many	TRBJ2-5	15	NA	CSALFWTEPQETQYF	TGCAGCGCCCTGTTTTGGACAGAACCCCAAGAGACCCAGTACTTC
TRBV12-3/TRBV12-4	many	TRBJ2-2	17	TRBD1	CASRADRESPSTGELFF	TGTGCCAGCAGGGCGGACAGGGAGTCCCCGAGCACCGGGGAGCTGTTTTTT
TRBV5-1	NA	TRBJ2-6	14	NA	CASRTDPGANVLTF	TGCGCCAGCAGGACGGATCCTGGGGCCAACGTCCTGACTTTC
TRBV11-2	few	TRBJ2-2	16	TRBD2	CASSTRLAGNTGELFF	TGTGCCAGCAGCACCCGGCTAGCGGGGAACACCGGGGAGCTGTTTTTT
TRBV7-9	NA	TRBJ2-5	16	TRBD1	CASSPLSWGQQETQYF	TGTGCCAGCAGCCCATTATCATGGGGACAGCAAGAGACCCAGTACTTC
TRBV12-3/TRBV12-4	many	TRBJ1-2	14	NA	CASSLTGTIYGYTF	TGTGCCAGCAGCCTCACCGGGACAATTTATGGCTACACCTTC
TRBV7-9	NA	TRBJ1-2	14	TRBD1	CASRRTGNDYGYTF	TGTGCCAGCAGACGGACAGGGAATGACTATGGCTACACCTTC
TRBV7-8	many	TRBJ2-5	15	TRBD2	CASSFHGLGGETQYF	TGTGCCAGCAGCTTCCATGGACTAGGAGGAGAGACCCAGTACTTC
TRBV5-1	many	TRBJ2-6	18	TRBD1	CASRSRGTGISGANVLTF	TGCGCCAGCAGGTCGCGCGGGACAGGAATTTCTGGGGCCAACGTCCTGACTTTC
TRBV28	many	TRBJ2-5	15	TRBD2	CASSKGLAGAETQYF	TGTGCCAGCAGCAAGGGACTAGCGGGAGCGGAGACCCAGTACTTC
TRBV12-3/TRBV12-4	many	TRBJ2-7	15	TRBD1	CASNQGQGALNEQYF	TGTGCCAGCAACCAAGGGCAGGGGGCACTGAACGAGCAGTACTTC
TRBV7-9	few	TRBJ1-5	14	TRBD1	CASSPWDSDQPQHF	TGTGCCAGCAGCCCCTGGGACAGTGATCAGCCCCAGCATTTT
TRBV6-1	many	TRBJ1-5	16	NA	CASSPTRGSGKQPQHF	TGTGCCAGCAGCCCTACTCGGGGATCCGGGAAGCAGCCCCAGCATTTT
TRBV20-1	NA	TRBJ2-4	15	NA	CSAPDPRGDKNIQYF	TGCAGTGCTCCCGACCCAAGGGGCGACAAAAACATTCAGTACTTC